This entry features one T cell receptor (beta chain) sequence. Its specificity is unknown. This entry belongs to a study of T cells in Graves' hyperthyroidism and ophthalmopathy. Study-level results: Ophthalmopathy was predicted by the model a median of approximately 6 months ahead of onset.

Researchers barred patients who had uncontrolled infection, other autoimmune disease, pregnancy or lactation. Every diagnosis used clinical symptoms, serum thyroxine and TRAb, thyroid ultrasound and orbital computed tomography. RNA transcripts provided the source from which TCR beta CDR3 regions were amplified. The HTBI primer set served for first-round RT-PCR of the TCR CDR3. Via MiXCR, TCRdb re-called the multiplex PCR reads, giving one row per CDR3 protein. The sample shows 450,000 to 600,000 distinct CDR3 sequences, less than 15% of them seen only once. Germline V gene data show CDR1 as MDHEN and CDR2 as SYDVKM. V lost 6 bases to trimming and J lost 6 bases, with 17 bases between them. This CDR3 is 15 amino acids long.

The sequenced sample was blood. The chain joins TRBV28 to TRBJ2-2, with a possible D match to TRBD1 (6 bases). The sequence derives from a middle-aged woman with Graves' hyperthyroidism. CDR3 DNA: TGTGCCAGCAGACGGCCAGGGGTGAGCTCCGGGGAGCTGTTTTTT. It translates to CASRRPGVSSGELFF.